The following is a TCR beta chain sequence with its context. These data belong to a study of shared clonotypes between healthy human individuals. Ten immunoSEQ deep assay plates served to sequence unsorted PBMC DNA. Original analysis: ImmunoSEQ gave junction-only sequences without quality scores, so filtering differed. The data were produced by immunoSEQ multiplex PCR, yet TCRdb's version contains in-frame clones alone and is incomplete. The V and J calls and clone size come from that table; D and trimming were worked out from the DNA. The table shows 450,000 to 600,000 clones, with approximately 79% occurring only once. Germline assignment: CDR1 KGHSH and CDR2 LQKENI. CDR3 length: 13 residues. V was pared by 3 bases and J by 3 bases, with 9 bases between. Around 100 million PBMCs were counted before genomic DNA extraction.

The receptor comes from a woman between 35 and 50 years old in good health. Some clones in this sample may be carry-over from other donors' samples. Sequencing was performed on PBMCs. The V gene is TRBV18, the J gene TRBJ2-7; possibly TRBD2 for D (6 bases). The CDR3 loop reads CASSPASDYEQYF. CDR3 DNA sequence: TGTGCCAGCTCACCGGCTAGCGACTACGAGCAGTACTTC.